The 24 T cell receptor beta chains below were found in one sample sequenced in a study of lymphopenia after photon versus proton radiotherapy (dated by TCRdb to the late 2010s). The library was prepared using the immunoSEQ multiplex PCR assay. TCRdb mirrors the immuneACCESS table, restricted to in-frame sequences. Some clones are absent from its copies; in checked studies, under half trace to an unresolved V gene, and the reason for the others is unknown. The sample profile shows about 17,000 clones; 92% of them were found once. 1.7% of the sample comes from the top ten. The source material was peripheral blood, sampled from a patient treated with photon-based radiotherapy. These receptors were obtained from a middle-aged woman with cholangiocarcinoma.

The chain is built from TRBV30 and TRBJ1-1, with no clear D. The ends were cut back, 5 bases at V and 0 bases at J, with 13 bases in the middle. This CDR3 is built from 14 residues. Germline lookup yields CDR1 GTSNPN and CDR2 SVGIG (reference sequence). CDR3 sequence (DNA): TGTGCCTGGGGCGGGTCGGAAGTGAACACTGAAGCTTTCTTT. Protein sequence: CAWGGSEVNTEAFF.

V and J are TRBV7-9 and TRBJ1-2; tentative D call: TRBD1 (5 bases). Germline loops: CDR1 SEHNR, CDR2 FQNEAQ (reference sequence). This CDR3 region has 15 residues. The germline V and J ends were trimmed by 4 bases and 0 bases, with 12 bases remaining between them. The CDR3 region is CASSSGAVTNYGYTF. Here the CDR3 DNA reads TGTGCCAGCAGCTCCGGGGCCGTTACTAACTATGGCTACACCTTC.

V is TRBV5-4 and J is TRBJ2-3; D gene uncertain. Germline assignment: CDR1 SGHNT and CDR2 YYREEE (reference sequence). The CDR3 is 15 amino acids. Trimming took off 0 bases at V and 0 bases at J, with 8 bases between the two ends. CDR3 sequence (DNA): TGTGCCAGCAGCTTGGACCCAACCAGCACAGATACGCAGTATTTT. Amino acids: CASSLDPTSTDTQYF. The whole variable domain, filled in from reference TRBV5-4 and TRBJ2-3, reads ETGVTQSPTHLIKTRGQQVTLRCSSQSGHNTVSWYQQALGQGPQFIFQYYREEENGRGNFPPRFSGLQFPNYSSELNVNALELDDSALYLCASSLDPTSTDTQYFGPGTRLTVL.

V is TRBV6-5 and J is TRBJ1-1; no clear D. V shed 1 base and J shed 2 bases, with 8 bases lying between them. The V gene's germline CDR1 is MNHEY and CDR2 SVGAGI. The CDR3 runs to 14 residues. CDR3 sequence (DNA): TGTGCCAGCAGTTACTATTTGGGAAACACTGAAGCTTTCTTT. Protein product: CASSYYLGNTEAFF.

This rearrangement joins TRBV5-1 to TRBJ2-5; weak D call: TRBD1 (6 bases). The CDR3 runs to 15 residues. CDR1 and CDR2 (germline): SGHRS, YFSETQ. V shed 4 bases and J shed 5 bases, with 18 bases lying between them. This chain's CDR3 is CASSVDGTGIETQYF. CDR3 coding DNA: TGCGCCAGCAGCGTGGATGGCACAGGGATCGAGACCCAGTACTTC.

J is TRBJ1-1 and V is TRBV7-9; 7 bases agree with TRBD1. Germline V gene sequence: CDR1 SEHNR, CDR2 FQNEAQ (reference sequence). V was clipped by 5 bases and J by 4 bases; unmatched bases: 4. This CDR3 region has 13 residues. CDR3 region: CASSETGSTEAFF. The CDR3 bases are TGTGCCAGCAGCGAGACAGGGTCCACTGAAGCTTTCTTT.

This clone was picked up a small number of times. The gene calls are TRBV6-6 and TRBJ1-2, with no clear D. The CDR3 loop spans 14 amino acids. Trimming pared 7 bases from V and 2 bases from J, leaving 14 bases between. From germline, CDR1 is MNHNY and CDR2 SVGAGI (reference sequence). In DNA form, the CDR3 reads TGTGCCAGCACCCCGGGCGCGGCGAACTATGGCTACACCTTC. Translating gives CASTPGAANYGYTF.

This clone was observed once. The chain links TRBV18 to TRBJ1-1; 7 bases line up with TRBD1. V lost 3 bases, J lost 4 bases, and 8 bases stayed unmatched. This CDR3 comprises 15 residues. Germline V lookup: CDR1 KGHSH, CDR2 LQKENI. CDR3 in amino acids: CASSPVEGATTEAFF. The CDR3 bases are TGTGCCAGCTCACCCGTGGAGGGGGCGACCACTGAAGCTTTCTTT.

The chain combines TRBV7-9 with TRBJ2-7; TRBD2 might be the D (5 bases). V lost 0 bases and J lost 3, with 15 bases in between. Germline V gene sequence: CDR1 SEHNR, CDR2 FQNEAQ (reference sequence). This CDR3 is 16 amino acids long. CDR3 sequence reads: CASSLASRQTNYEQYF. The CDR3 nucleotides are TGTGCCAGCAGCTTAGCGTCGAGGCAGACTAACTACGAGCAGTACTTC.

The chain's CDR3 is CATIRDSSYNEQFF. The CDR3 DNA sequence: TGTGCCACTATCCGGGACAGCTCCTACAATGAGCAGTTCTTC. J is TRBJ2-1 and V is TRBV7-9; 7 bases line up with TRBD1. There are 14 residues in the CDR3. The ends lost 10 bases at V and 0 bases at J; junction bases unmatched: 6. Per the germline V gene, CDR1 is SEHNR and CDR2 is FQNEAQ (reference sequence).

The CDR3 loop is CARTGSTGEQFF. CDR3 sequence (DNA): TGTGCCCGGACAGGGTCTACGGGTGAGCAGTTCTTC. This chain joins TRBV7-2 and TRBJ2-1; 8 bases agree with TRBD1. The CDR3 length is 12 residues. CDR1 and CDR2 from the germline V gene are SGHTA and FQGNSA. J lost 9 bases, V lost 11 bases, and 9 bases had no gene match.

V and J are TRBV19 and TRBJ1-1; possible D gene TRBD1, 5 bases. In germline, CDR1 is LNHDA, CDR2 SQIVND (reference sequence). The CDR3 spans 15 residues. Trimming removed 5 bases from V and 3 bases from J, with 16 bases in between. The CDR3 loop is CASSGGGVGDTEAFF. The CDR3 coding sequence is TGTGCCAGTAGTGGGGGGGGAGTTGGAGACACTGAAGCTTTCTTT.

The V and J genes are TRBV4-1 and TRBJ1-1; D is undetermined. The V gene lost 3 bases and the J gene lost 1 base, with 9 bases spanning the gap. This CDR3 spans 14 amino acids. Germline V CDR1 and CDR2: MGHRA, YSYEKL. CDR3: CASSHVRENTEAFF. The DNA for the CDR3 is TGCGCCAGCAGCCACGTCCGGGAGAACACTGAAGCTTTCTTT.

The CDR3 coding sequence is TGTGCCAGTAGTACAGCGGGGGGCACAGATACGCAGTATTTT. Its translation: CASSTAGGTDTQYF. The chain uses TRBV19 and TRBJ2-3, with 8 positions matching TRBD2. V was pared by 4 bases and J by 1 base, with 1 base of the junction left unmatched. CDR3 length: 14 residues. Germline CDR1 and CDR2: LNHDA and SQIVND (reference sequence).

The J gene is TRBJ2-7, the V gene TRBV28; 11 bases align to TRBD2. CDR3 size: 13 residues. Germline loops: CDR1 MDHEN, CDR2 SYDVKM. Trimming took 6 bases from V and 5 from J; bases not matched to a gene: 3. The DNA of the CDR3 is TGTGCCAGCAGACTAGCGGGAGCTAACGAGCAGTACTTC. Its protein product is CASRLAGANEQYF.

V gene TRBV19 combines with J gene TRBJ1-2; tentative D call: TRBD1 (5 bases). The CDR3 totals 13 residues. Germline V gene lookup returns CDR1 LNHDA and CDR2 SQIVND (reference sequence). With 5 bases removed from V and 5 bases from J, the gap between germline ends came to 12 bases. The CDR3 region has the DNA TGTGCCAGTAGTGGGACGGAGATATATGGCTACACCTTC. It encodes CASSGTEIYGYTF. Together with reference TRBV19 and TRBJ1-2, the CDR3 gives the full variable domain: DGGITQSPKYLFRKEGQNVTLSCEQNLNHDAMYWYRQDPGQGLRLIYYSQIVNDFQKGDIAEGYSVSREKKESFPLTVTSAQKNPTAFYLCASSGTEIYGYTFGSGTRLTVV.

This clone is a singleton in its sample. This chain joins TRBV6-1 and TRBJ2-5, with TRBD2 as a possible D gene (6 bases). This CDR3 region has 16 residues. V lost 3 bases to trimming and J lost 11 bases, with 25 bases between them. Germline V gene lookup returns CDR1 MNHNS and CDR2 SASEGT. CDR3 sequence (DNA): TGTGCCAGCAGTGATGCCTTGGCGGGGCCTTACGTTGAGCAGTACTTC. It specifies CASSDALAGPYVEQYF.

The gene calls are TRBV7-6 and TRBJ2-1, with D possibly matching TRBD1 (5 bases). Germline V gene lookup returns CDR1 SGHVS and CDR2 FNYEAQ. This CDR3 has 15 residues. V was clipped by 5 bases and J by 7 bases, with 18 bases between them. CDR3 DNA: TGTGCCAGCAGCCTTGGGGCAGGGAATGAGAATGAGCAGTTCTTC. It specifies CASSLGAGNENEQFF.

J is TRBJ1-2 and V is TRBV6-1, with D maybe TRBD1 (5 bases). This CDR3 contains 14 residues. V was shortened by 6 bases and J by 1 base, with 12 bases between the two germline ends. CDR1 and CDR2 (germline): MNHNS, SASEGT. The CDR3 loop is CASSGTPNNYGYTF. In nucleotides, the CDR3 is TGTGCCAGCAGCGGGACCCCGAATAACTATGGCTACACCTTC.

The J gene is TRBJ1-2, the V gene TRBV27; the D is unclear. The CDR3 is 14 residues long. With 2 bases removed from V and 6 bases from J, the gap between germline ends came to 13 bases. CDR1 is MNHEY, CDR2 SMNVEV, per germline (reference sequence). CDR3 protein: CASSLSGGWDGYTF. CDR3 DNA sequence: TGTGCCAGCAGTTTAAGTGGAGGGTGGGATGGCTACACCTTC.

V usage is TRBV6-1 and J usage is TRBJ2-5; 10 bases match TRBD2. The length of the CDR3 is 15 residues. The V gene end was trimmed by 5 bases and the J gene end by 7 bases; junction bases not matched to a gene: 10. CDR1 and CDR2 (germline): MNHNS, SASEGT. The CDR3 bases are TGTGCCAGCAGTCTATTAGCGGGAGGAATGGTGACCCAGTACTTC. Its translation: CASSLLAGGMVTQYF.

This chain uses TRBV11-1 with TRBJ1-6; D unresolved. Between the trimmed V and J ends, which lost 1 base and 9 bases, there was a span of 13 bases. CDR3 length: 15 amino acids. The V gene's germline CDR1 is SGHAT and CDR2 FQDESV (reference sequence). The CDR3: CASSLVGQAGSPLHF. CDR3 nucleotides: TGTGCCAGCAGCTTAGTCGGGCAGGCCGGTTCACCCCTCCACTTT.

This clone has only one observation. The rearrangement joins TRBV21-1 to TRBJ2-5. TRBV21-1 is marked as a pseudogene. The CDR3 is 15 residues long. The CDR3 protein is CASDFREEFRETQYF. The CDR3 DNA is TGTGCCAGCGATTTCAGAGAAGAGTTCCGAGAGACCCAGTACTTC.

The rearrangement links TRBV19 to TRBJ2-2, with 7 positions matching TRBD1. V was pared by 3 bases and J by 7 bases, with 11 bases of the junction left unmatched. Germline-derived CDR1 and CDR2 are LNHDA and SQIVND (reference sequence). CDR3 size: 16 residues. This CDR3 is CASSIVGGAGNGELFF. DNA for the CDR3: TGTGCCAGTAGTATCGTAGGGGGCGCGGGTAACGGGGAGCTGTTTTTT.